This T cell receptor (beta chain) was retrieved from a study of blood T cells in healthy people across ages. Study-wide results and caveats: Diversity of TCR beta per million T cells declined in a roughly linear way with age. Versus aged donors, long-lived donors had higher diversity and more naive CD4+ cells.

The CDR3 loop spans 13 amino acids. Germline-derived CDR1 and CDR2 are LGHDT and YNNKEL (reference sequence). The V end lost 8 bases, the J end lost 4 bases, and 14 bases lay between the germline ends. Concerning this clonotype: What it binds is not known.

Together with a sample-barcoded 5' primer, a J-beta primer mix was included in a second PCR lasting about 7 to 11 cycles. A template-switch adaptor that had 12 random nucleotides put a tag on each cDNA molecule. In TCRdb, the 5' RACE reads were re-called with MiXCR into one record per CDR3 protein. Altogether 550,000 to 800,000 distinct CDR3 sequences are present, roughly 32% being singletons, with the ten largest covering over 15%. Sequencing was performed on blood. The rearrangement uses TRBV3-1 and TRBJ2-5, with D perhaps being TRBD1 or TRBD2 (5 bases each). The sequence was collected from a woman older than 75 in good health. The CDR3 spells CASSPWDRETQYF. The DNA of the CDR3 is TGTGCCAGCTCACCGTGGGACCGAGAGACCCAGTACTTC.